These 21 T cell receptor beta chains were all obtained from the same sample, sequenced in a study of cytomegalovirus exposure and HLA in healthy donors. The PCR contained 60 Vbeta and 13 Jbeta primers. Repertoires were generated with immunoSEQ multiplex PCR, while TCRdb's copy carries only in-frame clones and drops some. Here the sample spans approximately 80,000 clones, under 80% being singletons. The sample was PBMCs. The receptor source for this set is a man in his 60s in good health and CMV-seronegative.

This chain connects TRBV30 to TRBJ1-2; TRBD1 matches 8 bases. Germline CDR1 is GTSNPN and CDR2 is SVGIG (reference sequence). V dropped 3 bases and J dropped 8; count of bases not matched to a gene: 11. The CDR3 is made up of 14 amino acids. The CDR3 here is CAWSADRGGLGYTF. The CDR3 coding sequence is TGTGCCTGGAGCGCCGACAGGGGAGGGCTCGGCTACACCTTC.

CDR3 DNA sequence: TGTGCCAGCAGCTTAGGGGACTCTGGCTACACCTTC. Encoded protein: CASSLGDSGYTF. The chain links TRBV7-9 to TRBJ1-2, with a tentative D call TRBD1 (5 bases). V was shortened by 1 base and J by 7 bases, with 7 bases between the two germline ends. CDR3 length: 12 amino acids. Germline V CDR1 and CDR2: SEHNR, FQNEAQ (reference sequence).

J is TRBJ1-2 and V is TRBV29-1; 8 bases are shared with TRBD1. V lost 3 bases, J lost 5 bases, and 8 bases stayed unmatched. The CDR3 covers 14 residues. CDR1 is SQVTM, CDR2 ANQGSEA, per germline. CDR3 region: CSVDQQGVGYGYTF. In nucleotides, the CDR3 is TGCAGCGTTGACCAACAGGGGGTCGGGTATGGCTACACCTTC.

The rearrangement links TRBV9 to TRBJ2-7; 7 bases agree with TRBD1. With 0 bases clipped from V and 3 bases from J, the junction kept 6 bases outside the gene matches. The germline V gene encodes CDR1 SGDLS and CDR2 YYNGEE. The CDR3 runs 15 residues. CDR3 residues: CASSVAGTANYEQYF. As DNA, the CDR3 is TGTGCCAGCAGCGTAGCCGGGACAGCAAACTACGAGCAGTACTTC. Full variable domain (outside the CDR3, taken from reference TRBV9 and TRBJ2-7): DSGVTQTPKHLITATGQRVTLRCSPRSGDLSVYWYQQSLDQGLQFLIQYYNGEERAKGNILERFSAQQFPDLHSELNLSSLELGDSALYFCASSVAGTANYEQYFGPGTRLTVT.

The DNA of the CDR3 is TGTGCCAGTAGTATAGGGGACAGGGGTCGGTATGGCTACACCTTC. It is translated as CASSIGDRGRYGYTF. The chain has TRBV19 and TRBJ1-2; TRBD1 matches at 10 bases. Germline CDR1 is LNHDA and CDR2 is SQIVND (reference sequence). The CDR3 extends over 15 amino acids. Trimming cost V 1 base and J 5 bases; bases outside gene matches: 4. The full variable domain, completed using reference TRBV19 and TRBJ1-2, is DGGITQSPKYLFRKEGQNVTLSCEQNLNHDAMYWYRQDPGQGLRLIYYSQIVNDFQKGDIAEGYSVSREKKESFPLTVTSAQKNPTAFYLCASSIGDRGRYGYTFGSGTRLTVV.

The V and J genes are TRBV6-5 and TRBJ1-5, with 7 bases matching TRBD1. Germline trimming cut 4 bases from V and 5 bases from J; bases unmatched to any gene: 5. CDR3 size: 14 residues. Germline CDR1 is MNHEY and CDR2 is SVGAGI. CDR3 sequence (DNA): TGTGCCAGCAGTTGGACAGGTATCCATCAGCCCCAGCATTTT. This codes for CASSWTGIHQPQHF.

This chain joins TRBV11-2 and TRBJ2-5; 10 bases match TRBD2. After removal of 6 bases from V and 7 bases from J, the junction contained 14 bases not matched to a gene. Germline CDR1 reads SGHAT; CDR2 reads FQNNGV. This CDR3 is built from 16 residues. CDR3 sequence reads: CASRGAGGPKLVTQYF. The CDR3 nucleotides read TGTGCCAGCAGGGGAGCGGGGGGGCCGAAATTGGTGACCCAGTACTTC.

For this clone: An end of the junction differs from the germline gene, which may be a read error. V gene TRBV9 combines with J gene TRBJ2-3, with no clear D. CDR1 and CDR2 from the germline V gene are SGDLS and YYNGEE. CDR3 size: 12 residues. The CDR3 region has the DNA TGTGCCAGCAGCCAAAGCACCGATACGCAGTATTTT. Its protein product is CASSQSTDTQYF.

The chain combines TRBV25-1 with TRBJ2-1; TRBD2 agrees at 15 bases. Losses at the gene ends were 5 bases for V and 0 bases for J; bases not matched to a gene: 5. From germline, CDR1 is MGHDK and CDR2 SYGVNS. The CDR3 contains 18 residues. The DNA of the CDR3 is TGTGCCAGCAGTCCGGGACTAGCGGGGGGACTCTCCTACAATGAGCAGTTCTTC. It encodes CASSPGLAGGLSYNEQFF. The full variable domain, with the rest looked up from reference TRBV25-1 and TRBJ2-1, is EADIYQTPRYLVIGTGKKITLECSQTMGHDKMYWYQQDPGMELHLIHYSYGVNSTEKGDLSSESTVSRIRTEHFPLTLESARPSHTSQYLCASSPGLAGGLSYNEQFFGPGTRLTVL.

This chain uses TRBV2 with TRBJ2-5; 8 bases line up with TRBD1. This CDR3 has 15 amino acids. Trimming removed 4 bases from V and 5 bases from J; junction bases left unmatched: 9. The germline gives CDR1 SNHLY, CDR2 FYNNEI. This CDR3 is CASSVGQGLRETQYF. In DNA form, the CDR3 reads TGTGCCAGCAGTGTCGGACAGGGTCTACGGGAGACCCAGTACTTC.

This rearrangement joins TRBV7-6 to TRBJ1-6; D not certain. V was shortened by 5 bases and J by 8 bases, with 19 bases between the two germline ends. Per the germline V gene, CDR1 is SGHVS and CDR2 is FNYEAQ. The CDR3 covers 16 residues. CDR3 sequence reads: CASSPSAGMNDSPLHF. As DNA, the CDR3 is TGTGCCAGCAGCCCATCGGCCGGGATGAATGATTCACCCCTCCACTTT.

The chain couples TRBV4-1 to TRBJ1-6; D not certain. Per the germline V gene, CDR1 is MGHRA and CDR2 is YSYEKL. The CDR3 extends over 17 amino acids. The V end was cut by 1 base, the J end by 6 bases, with 16 bases between. The CDR3 DNA follows: TGCGCCAGCAGCCAAGTGAATAAACAGACCTCTAATTCACCCCTCCACTTT. It is translated as CASSQVNKQTSNSPLHF.

The chain combines TRBV28 with TRBJ2-7; D is perhaps TRBD2 (6 bases). The V end was cut by 8 bases, the J end by 0 bases, with 8 bases between. The CDR3 is made up of 12 amino acids. Germline CDR1 MDHEN, CDR2 SYDVKM. This CDR3 reads CASEDYSYEQYF. The CDR3 nucleotides read TGTGCCAGCGAGGACTACTCCTACGAGCAGTACTTC.

J is TRBJ2-1 and V is TRBV9, with 9 positions matching TRBD2. V lost 2 bases to trimming and J lost 3 bases; unmatched junction nucleotides: 9. Per the germline V gene, CDR1 is SGDLS and CDR2 is YYNGEE. The CDR3 totals 17 residues. CDR3 in DNA: TGTGCCAGCAGCGTTCGCGGGGGGGCCACCCTCTACAATGAGCAGTTCTTC. This encodes CASSVRGGATLYNEQFF.

This chain uses TRBV5-1 with TRBJ2-7, with TRBD1 matching 10 bases. Trimming at V came to 4 bases and at J to 3 bases, leaving 4 bases not matched to a gene. Germline V lookup: CDR1 SGHRS, CDR2 YFSETQ. The CDR3 is made up of 14 amino acids. CDR3 in DNA: TGCGCCAGCAGCGGACGGACAGGGGGCTACGAGCAGTACTTC. This sequence encodes CASSGRTGGYEQYF. Filled out from reference TRBV5-1 and TRBJ2-7, the complete variable domain reads KAGVTQTPRYLIKTRGQQVTLSCSPISGHRSVSWYQQTPGQGLQFLFEYFSETQRNKGNFPGRFSGRQFSNSRSEMNVSTLELGDSALYLCASSGRTGGYEQYFGPGTRLTVT.

The chain is built from TRBV6-4 and TRBJ1-3; tentatively, D is TRBD1 (5 bases). Germline assignment: CDR1 MRHNA and CDR2 SNTAGT. The CDR3 loop spans 18 amino acids. The chain's CDR3 is CARAGGIPGILSGNTIYF. CDR3 bases: TGTGCTCGAGCGGGGGGGATCCCAGGGATTCTCTCTGGAAACACCATATATTTT.

The chain is built from TRBV6-1 and TRBJ2-7; the match to TRBD2 covers 9 bases. J was trimmed by 5 bases and V by 6 bases; bases with no gene match: 5. Per germline, CDR1 MNHNS and CDR2 SASEGT. CDR3 length: 13 residues. Here the CDR3 DNA reads TGTGCCAGCAGCGCTAGCGGGGTCCACGAGCAGTACTTC. Translated, it gives CASSASGVHEQYF.

The J gene is TRBJ2-7, the V gene TRBV7-9, with D tentatively TRBD2 (6 bases). V was pared by 3 bases and J by 7 bases, with 7 bases between. The germline V gene has CDR1 SEHNR and CDR2 FQNEAQ (reference sequence). The CDR3 is 11 residues long. The CDR3 protein is CASSFGLEQYF. The CDR3 coding sequence is TGTGCCAGCAGCTTTGGACTAGAGCAGTACTTC. The full variable domain, rest sourced from reference TRBV7-9 and TRBJ2-7, is DTGVSQNPRHKITKRGQNVTFRCDPISEHNRLYWYRQTLGQGPEFLTYFQNEAQLEKSRLLSDRFSAERPKGSFSTLEIQRTEQGDSAMYLCASSFGLEQYFGPGTRLTVT.

By its share, this clone is medium-sized. V gene TRBV11-2 combines with J gene TRBJ2-5, with D unclear. Trimming pared 3 bases from V and 1 base from J, leaving 12 bases between. Per germline, CDR1 SGHAT and CDR2 FQNNGV. The CDR3 consists of 15 residues. The CDR3 DNA reads as TGTGCCAGCAGCTTTTGGGCCGCCCCCCAAGAGACCCAGTACTTC. It yields the protein CASSFWAAPQETQYF.

The chain carries TRBV5-1 and TRBJ2-3; 10 bases match TRBD2. CDR1 is SGHRS, CDR2 YFSETQ, per germline. The length of the CDR3 is 14 residues. With 0 bases clipped from V and 8 bases from J, the junction kept 3 bases outside the gene matches. This CDR3 is CASSLGTSGGTQYF. The CDR3 DNA reads as TGCGCCAGCAGCTTGGGGACTAGCGGAGGTACGCAGTATTTT.

The table lists this clone with a few counts. This chain links TRBV7-8 with TRBJ2-5; D possibly corresponds to TRBD2 (6 bases). With 1 base removed from V and 3 bases from J, the gap between germline ends came to 9 bases. This CDR3 is built from 14 residues. Germline CDR1 and CDR2: SGHVS and FQNEAQ. CDR3 DNA: TGTGCCAGCAGCTTAGTTTCGGGGGAAGAGACCCAGTACTTC. Translated, it gives CASSLVSGEETQYF.